This T cell receptor (beta chain) was identified during a study of beta chain features in type 1 diabetes. Study-level results: In all four CD4+ subsets, TCRB CDR3 length was significantly, moderately reduced in type 1 diabetes. Researchers cautioned that cDNA sequencing could over-represent cells with high TCR expression.

Expressed TCRB transcripts were sequenced, since all the RNA that had been isolated was reverse transcribed. Clones were sequenced by immunoSEQ multiplex PCR, and TCRdb holds only the in-frame ones, with some missing. This sample has hundreds of thousands of clones, with over 11% found just once. Worth noting for this clone: Its antigen remains unidentified.

The CDR3 contains 15 residues. Trimming cost V 4 bases and J 4 bases, with 15 bases left between them. CDR1 SGDLS and CDR2 YYNGEE come from the germline V gene. The sample was naive CD4+ T cells from blood. The rearrangement links TRBV9 to TRBJ1-5, with D possibly TRBD1 on 6 matching bases. The origin of this receptor is a man between 18 and 29 years old with type 1 diabetes. CDR3 amino acids: CASSLTGTPNQPQHF. CDR3 in DNA: TGTGCCAGCAGCCTCACCGGGACACCTAATCAGCCCCAGCATTTT.